This is a list of T cell receptor beta chains from one sample in a study of cytomegalovirus exposure and HLA in healthy donors. Only in-frame clones appear in the TCRdb table, and some are missing; sequencing was by immunoSEQ multiplex PCR. Of under 300,000 clones listed, roughly 85% were seen once; the top ten hold 3.5% to 4.5%. Sequenced sample: PBMCs. These receptors were obtained from a man in his forties in good health and CMV-seropositive. Each CDR3 is given with its conserved first and last residue. D genes are given only for firm matches. For some rows the clone size is stated as once, few or many, or as a class when expanded; others skip it.

V gene	D gene	clone size	J gene	CDR3 protein	CDR3 DNA
TRBV4-1	.	.	TRBJ1-1	CASSQGGAGGMNTEAFF	TGCGCCAGCAGCCAAGGAGGGGCAGGCGGGATGAACACTGAAGCTTTCTTT
TRBV28	.	once	TRBJ2-7	CASSSRDHYYEQYF	TGTGCCAGCAGTTCGCGGGACCATTACTACGAGCAGTACTTC
TRBV19	TRBD1	.	TRBJ1-1	CASGQAWNTEAFF	TGTGCCAGTGGACAGGCTTGGAACACTGAAGCTTTCTTT
TRBV28	.	.	TRBJ2-5	CASSFPGDETQYF	TGTGCCAGCAGTTTCCCGGGGGACGAGACCCAGTACTTC
TRBV11-2	TRBD1	.	TRBJ2-7	CASSPRSDRVEQYF	TGTGCCAGCAGCCCTCGGTCCGACAGGGTCGAGCAGTACTTC
TRBV18	.	.	TRBJ1-1	CASSRATPGVEAFF	TGTGCCAGCTCTAGGGCAACTCCGGGGGTTGAAGCTTTCTTT
TRBV7-9	TRBD2	.	TRBJ2-7	CASAGLAGVVAYEQYF	TGTGCCAGCGCGGGACTAGCGGGAGTAGTCGCCTACGAGCAGTACTTC
TRBV12-5	.	.	TRBJ1-1	CASGFGGFGNTEAFF	TGTGCTAGTGGTTTCGGGGGGTTCGGGAACACTGAAGCTTTCTTT
TRBV10-3	TRBD1	.	TRBJ1-2	CAISEPQGASGYTF	TGTGCCATCAGTGAACCCCAGGGGGCGTCTGGCTACACCTTC
TRBV5-1	TRBD1	.	TRBJ1-2	CASSLGLGTDIYGYTF	TGCGCCAGCAGCTTGGGCCTTGGGACAGACATCTATGGCTACACCTTC
TRBV5-1	.	.	TRBJ1-1	CASSSTPGNTEAFF	TGCGCCAGCAGCTCGACCCCGGGGAACACTGAAGCTTTCTTT
TRBV30	.	.	TRBJ2-3	CAWSGQGGTDTQYF	TGTGCCTGGAGTGGTCAGGGAGGAACAGATACGCAGTATTTT
TRBV11-2	.	once	TRBJ2-3	CASSLVRGYVGTDTQYF	TGTGCCAGCAGCTTAGTACGAGGATACGTGGGCACAGATACGCAGTATTTT
TRBV7-2	TRBD2	.	TRBJ2-5	CASSQSGRGETQYF	TGTGCCAGCAGCCAAAGCGGGAGGGGTGAGACCCAGTACTTC
TRBV29-1	TRBD2	.	TRBJ2-5	CSLFGSGGTQYF	TGCAGCCTGTTCGGGTCGGGGGGGACCCAGTACTTC
TRBV19	.	.	TRBJ2-1	CASSPTRYNEQFF	TGTGCCAGTAGTCCGACACGCTACAATGAGCAGTTCTTC